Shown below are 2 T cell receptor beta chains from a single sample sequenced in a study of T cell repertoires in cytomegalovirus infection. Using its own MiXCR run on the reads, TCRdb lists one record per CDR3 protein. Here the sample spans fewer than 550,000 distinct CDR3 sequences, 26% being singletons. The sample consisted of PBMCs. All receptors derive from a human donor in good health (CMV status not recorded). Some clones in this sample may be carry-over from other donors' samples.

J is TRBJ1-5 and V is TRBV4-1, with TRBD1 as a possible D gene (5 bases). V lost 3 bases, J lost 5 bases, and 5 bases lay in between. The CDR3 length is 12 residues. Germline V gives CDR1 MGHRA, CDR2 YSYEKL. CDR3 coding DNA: TGCGCCAGCAGCCAGGGGGATCAGCCCCAGCATTTT. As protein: CASSQGDQPQHF.

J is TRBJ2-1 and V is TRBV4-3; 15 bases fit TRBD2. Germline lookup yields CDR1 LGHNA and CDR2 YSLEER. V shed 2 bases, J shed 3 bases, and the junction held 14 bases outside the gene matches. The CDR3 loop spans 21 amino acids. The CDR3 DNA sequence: TGCGCCAGCAGCCAAACTTACGAATTAGGACTAGCGGGAGGGTTCTACAATGAGCAGTTCTTC. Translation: CASSQTYELGLAGGFYNEQFF.